Given below is one T cell receptor (beta chain) in context. The antigen is unknown. The source of the sample is a study of somatic mutations in cytotoxic T cells in rheumatoid arthritis. General study results and limits: More than 20% of CD8+ cells belonged to the largest clone in about an eighth of the 65 patients. There was no significant difference in CD8+ T-cell clonality between rheumatoid arthritis patients and age-matched healthy controls.

Using positive magnetic bead selection on an AutoMACS, CD4+ and CD8+ cells were isolated, after which their purity was checked by flow cytometry. This CDR3 has 15 residues. Germline CDR1 MNHEY, CDR2 SMNVEV (reference sequence). V shed 0 bases and J shed 4 bases, with 11 bases lying between them. The repertoire was sequenced with immunoSEQ multiplex PCR; TCRdb's copy has only in-frame clones and lacks some. The sample has approximately 30,000 clones, 82% seen once; the top ten hold over 4%. This chain links TRBV27 with TRBJ2-3, with D perhaps matching TRBD1 (5 bases). This sequence originates from a man in his forties or fifties in good health. The sample taken for sequencing was CD8+ T cells sorted from blood. CDR3 sequence: CASSLSGRVADTQYF. The CDR3 DNA follows: TGTGCCAGCAGTTTATCGGGCAGGGTTGCAGATACGCAGTATTTT.